One TCR beta chain is described in this entry. The antigen it binds to is not known. Qualities for individual bases were not recorded, and no much larger clone is one base off. The CDR3 regions of human TCRbeta chains were analyzed by immunosequencing. On the study's bioinformatics: Repertoire TCRs were checked for matches against a reference library of SARS-CoV-2-specific TCRs that had been generated using the MIRA antigen-specificity platform. Breadth was defined as the fraction of unique TCRs that were SARS-CoV-2-associated. Depth was defined as the fraction of total T cells that were SARS-CoV-2-associated. Each spike-specific TCR was assigned to its reactive spike region and to a CD4 or CD8 class using the MIRA data. Log10-transformed breadth and depth values were compared by one-way ANOVA with Sidak's multiple comparisons tests. This immuneACCESS table, as held by TCRdb, lists in-frame sequences with V and J called but not all clones. Of the missing ones, under half trace to an unresolved V gene in checked studies; the others have no known cause. Clone size and V and J calls were adopted from that table, with D and trimming inferred from the DNA. The sample yields 130,000 to 150,000 clones; more than 75% were counted once. Roughly 5% of the sample is held by the ten biggest clonotypes.

The data stem from a study of T cell responses to AZD1222 COVID-19 vaccine (dated by TCRdb to the early 2020s). At the level of the whole study: AZD1222 recipients given second doses at about 4 weeks or at about 12 weeks were pooled, since spike-specific TCR depth and breadth were not found to differ between the two schedules. Trial participants were enrolled by age into 18-55, 56-69 and 70-plus year subgroups, with approximately 160, 26 and 62 TCR-sequenced participants respectively. TCR sequencing was performed for 230 to 250 trial participants, of whom 207 were given two doses of AZD1222 and around 25 were given two doses of MenACWY control vaccine.

The V and J ends are trimmed by 4 bases and 5 bases, leaving 16 bases between them. The CDR3 covers 15 residues, taking in both the cysteine and the phenylalanine. Only CDR3 DNA is held: 45 bases, read in frame from base 1. The germline V gene (reference sequence) provides CDR1 SGHKS and CDR2 YYEKEE. The paper as a whole reports these results and caveats: Conclusions about previously exposed vaccinees were limited because only six or seven AZD1222 recipients were SARS-CoV-2 seropositive at baseline. Participants were mostly white British and included more females than males, and it was suggested by the authors that clonal diversity may have been underestimated. Epitopes outside the regions mutated in the B.1.351 and B.1.1.7 variants were reportedly recognized by nearly half of the unique spike-specific TCRs. CD4 TCRs associated with the vaccine covered the entire spike protein, and the dominant responses were in regions 160-218 and 743-854. Because no day 14 peak-response samples were available, repertoires were characterized only after the peak T cell response. The 56-69-year group was small, and its depth increase did not reach significance, likely because of low power. After two AZD1222 doses, spike-specific TCR breadth and depth were significantly higher than at day 0 and than in MenACWY recipients.

What this sample's time point label stands for: baseline before first vaccination. The vaccinee samples were drawn from two UK trials, COV001 and COV002, one of which was a single-blind randomized controlled phase 2/3 trial testing AZD1222 (ChAdOx1 nCoV-19) in healthy adults. Trial participant PBMC samples were collected at day 0 and day 28 after the second dose for TCRbeta chain sequencing. The material sequenced was peripheral blood, taken on day 0 of AZD1222 vaccination. The sequence is built from TRBV5-5 and TRBJ1-3; the D gene cannot be resolved reliably. This receptor was identified in an adult in good health. The DNA reads as follows: TGTGCCAGCAGCCACCTAGCGGCGGCACGAAACACCATATATTTT. This gives the protein CASSHLAAARNTIYF.